This T cell receptor (beta chain) was sequenced during a study of beta chain features in type 1 diabetes. The study's findings and limits: It was not settled here whether HLA type affects TCRB rearrangement. Moderate but significant shortening of TCRB CDR3s was recorded in all four CD4+ subsets from Type 1 diabetes patients. Compared to healthy donors, patients appeared to have naive, central memory and Treg TCRB repertoires that were more alike.

Expressed TCRB transcripts were sequenced, since all the RNA that had been isolated was reverse transcribed. The data were produced by immunoSEQ multiplex PCR, yet TCRdb's version contains in-frame clones alone and is incomplete. The sample has around 650,000 clones; 9.5% to 15% are singletons. This clone was seen a handful of times. Its antigen remains unidentified. This specimen includes other DNA sequences encoding the same CDR3. Germline V gene sequence: CDR1 SNHLY, CDR2 FYNNEI. Losses at the gene ends were 5 bases for V and 0 bases for J; bases not matched to a gene: 4. CDR3 length equals 15 residues.

The V call is TRBV2, the J call TRBJ2-1; 7 positions match TRBD2. Sequences were obtained from naive CD4+ T cells from blood. The clonotype originates from a man younger than 40 with type 1 diabetes. For the CDR3, the DNA is TGTGCCAGCAGTCGCGGGGGATCCTCCTACAATGAGCAGTTCTTC. Amino acids: CASSRGGSSYNEQFF.